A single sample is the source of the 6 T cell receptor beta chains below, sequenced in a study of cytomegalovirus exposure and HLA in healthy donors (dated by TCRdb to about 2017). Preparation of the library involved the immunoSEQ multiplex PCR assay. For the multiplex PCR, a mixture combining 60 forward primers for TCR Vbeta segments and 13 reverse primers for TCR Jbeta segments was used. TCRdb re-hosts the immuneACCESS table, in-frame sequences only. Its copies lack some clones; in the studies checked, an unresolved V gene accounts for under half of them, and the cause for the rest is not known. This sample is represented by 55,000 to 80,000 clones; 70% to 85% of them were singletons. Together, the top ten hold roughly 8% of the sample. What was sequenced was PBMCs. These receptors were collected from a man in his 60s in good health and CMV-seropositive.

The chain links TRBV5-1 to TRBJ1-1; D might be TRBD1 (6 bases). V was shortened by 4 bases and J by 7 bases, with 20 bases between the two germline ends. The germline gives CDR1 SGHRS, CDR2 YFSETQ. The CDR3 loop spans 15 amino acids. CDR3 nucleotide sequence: TGCGCCAGCAGCCCCGGGCGGGGGGCAAGGAATGAAGCTTTCTTT. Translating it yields CASSPGRGARNEAFF.

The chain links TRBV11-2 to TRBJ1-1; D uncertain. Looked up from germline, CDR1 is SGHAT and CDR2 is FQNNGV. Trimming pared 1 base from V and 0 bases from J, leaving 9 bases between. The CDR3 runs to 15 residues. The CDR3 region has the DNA TGTGCCAGCAGCTTAGGGCACAGATTGAACACTGAAGCTTTCTTT. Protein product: CASSLGHRLNTEAFF.

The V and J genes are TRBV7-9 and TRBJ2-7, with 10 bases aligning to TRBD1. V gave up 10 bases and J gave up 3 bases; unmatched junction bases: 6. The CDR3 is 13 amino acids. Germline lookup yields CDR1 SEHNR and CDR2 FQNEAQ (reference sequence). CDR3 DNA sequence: TGTGCCACCATAGGACAGGGGGACTACGAGCAGTACTTC. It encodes CATIGQGDYEQYF.

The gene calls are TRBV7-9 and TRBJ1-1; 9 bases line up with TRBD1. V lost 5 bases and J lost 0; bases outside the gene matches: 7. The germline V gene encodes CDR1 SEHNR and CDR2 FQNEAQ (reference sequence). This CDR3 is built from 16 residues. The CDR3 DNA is TGTGCCAGCAGCCCTCAGGGGACAGGGATGAACACTGAAGCTTTCTTT. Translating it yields CASSPQGTGMNTEAFF.

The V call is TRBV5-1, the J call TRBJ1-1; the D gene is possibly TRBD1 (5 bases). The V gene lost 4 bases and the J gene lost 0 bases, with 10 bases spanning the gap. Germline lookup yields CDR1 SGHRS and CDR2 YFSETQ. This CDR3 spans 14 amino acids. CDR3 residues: CASSAQGVNTEAFF. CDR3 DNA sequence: TGCGCCAGCAGCGCTCAGGGTGTGAACACTGAAGCTTTCTTT.

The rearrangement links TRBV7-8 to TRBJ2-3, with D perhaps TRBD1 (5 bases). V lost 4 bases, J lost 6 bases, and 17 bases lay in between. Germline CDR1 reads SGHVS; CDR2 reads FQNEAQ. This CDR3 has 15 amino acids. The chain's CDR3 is CASSSRRMGRDTQYF. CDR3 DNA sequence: TGTGCCAGCAGCTCCCGACGTATGGGGCGGGATACGCAGTATTTT.